The present entry profiles one T cell receptor beta chain with its context. The data belong to a study of control samples from healthy donors and cancer patients. Here immunoSEQ multiplex PCR was the method, and the copy in TCRdb shows in-frame clones only, minus some. The repertoire holds about 130,000 clones, more than 75% seen once, with 1.5% to 2% in the top ten. CDR1 is LGHNT and CDR2 is FRNRAP in the germline V gene. The CDR3 covers 13 residues. V gave up 1 base and J gave up 3 bases, with 4 bases separating them. This chain links TRBV12-5 with TRBJ2-1, with D unresolved. The TCR was taken from a man aged 18-30 years in good health. The material sequenced was blood. In DNA, the CDR3 is TGTGCTAGTGGTTTGGAAGACTACAATGAGCAGTTCTTC. This sequence encodes CASGLEDYNEQFF.